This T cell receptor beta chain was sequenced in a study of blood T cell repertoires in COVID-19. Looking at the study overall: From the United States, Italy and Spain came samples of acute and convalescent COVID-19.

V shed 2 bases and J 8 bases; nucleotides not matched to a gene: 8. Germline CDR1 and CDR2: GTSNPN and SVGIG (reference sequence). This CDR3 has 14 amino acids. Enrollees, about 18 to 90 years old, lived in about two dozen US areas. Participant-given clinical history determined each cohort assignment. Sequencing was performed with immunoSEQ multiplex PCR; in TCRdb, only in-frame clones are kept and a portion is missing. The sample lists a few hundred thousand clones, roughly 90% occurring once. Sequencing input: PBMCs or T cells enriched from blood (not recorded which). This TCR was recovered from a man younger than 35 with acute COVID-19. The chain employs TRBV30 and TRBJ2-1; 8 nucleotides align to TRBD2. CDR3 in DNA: TGTGCCTGGAGTAGCAGCGGGAGTTATCATGAGCAGTTCTTC. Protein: CAWSSSGSYHEQFF.